Following are 5 T cell receptor beta chains from one sample sequenced in a study of shared clonotypes between healthy human individuals (TCRdb year 2020). The library was built by means of the immunoSEQ multiplex PCR assay. The source is immuneACCESS, and TCRdb retained only in-frame sequences with V and J called. Part of the clones is not carried over; for the studies checked, unresolved V genes explain less than half of this, and the remainder is unexplained. The sample table contains about 770,000 clones; only one count was recorded for roughly 72% of them. The top ten constitute under 2% of the sample. Sequencing was done on a sample of memory CD4+ T cells sorted from blood. Reading the label with the study, this specimen's cell subset or site is: CD45RA-negative fraction. The receptors were gathered from a woman in her twenties or thirties in good health.

This clone came up once. This chain connects TRBV18 to TRBJ1-5; 7 bases match TRBD1. CDR1 and CDR2 (germline): KGHSH, LQKENI. The CDR3 runs to 16 residues. V lost 0 bases, J lost 2 bases, and 4 bases stayed unmatched. The CDR3: CASSPPRQGGNQPQHF. The CDR3 bases are TGTGCCAGCTCACCACCTAGACAGGGCGGCAATCAGCCCCAGCATTTT.

The V gene is TRBV28, the J gene TRBJ2-1; 8 bases match TRBD1. V was clipped by 4 bases and J by 15 bases; unmatched bases: 14. Germline V CDR1 and CDR2: MDHEN, SYDVKM. The length of the CDR3 is 14 residues. CDR3 nucleotides: TGTGCCAGCAGTTCATCCCCGGACAGGGCAATACCGTTCTTC. Its protein product is CASSSSPDRAIPFF.

Only a few counts were recorded for this clone. The chain joins TRBV7-9 to TRBJ1-1; a possible D gene is TRBD1 (5 bases). This CDR3 is 15 amino acids long. Germline V gives CDR1 SEHNR, CDR2 FQNEAQ (reference sequence). The V and J ends lost 1 base and 2 bases respectively, with 11 bases between them. CDR3 in DNA: TGTGCCAGCAGCTTAGGGTCGGGGGTAAACACTGAAGCTTTCTTT. Its translation: CASSLGSGVNTEAFF.

The CDR3 region is CASSLAIGTGEEKLFF. CDR3 coding DNA: TGTGCCAGCAGCTTAGCGATAGGGACAGGGGAAGAAAAACTGTTTTTT. V and J are TRBV7-9 and TRBJ1-4; TRBD1 aligns across 10 bases. V lost 0 bases, J lost 8 bases, and 6 bases stayed unmatched. This CDR3 has 16 amino acids. Germline CDR1 and CDR2: SEHNR and FQNEAQ (reference sequence).

The V gene is TRBV19, the J gene TRBJ2-1, with TRBD2 identical over 11 bases. CDR1 and CDR2 from the germline V gene are LNHDA and SQIVND (reference sequence). CDR3 length: 15 residues. V dropped 4 bases and J dropped 2; count of bases not matched to a gene: 1. The CDR3 nucleotides read TGTGCCAGTAGTAAGACTAGCGGGGCCTACAATGAGCAGTTCTTC. Protein sequence: CASSKTSGAYNEQFF.